The 10 T cell receptor beta chains presented below share a single source sample, sequenced in a study of cytomegalovirus exposure and HLA in healthy donors. The primer mix had 60 Vbeta and 13 Jbeta primers. TCRdb's copy holds only in-frame clones and misses some; the assay was immunoSEQ multiplex PCR. The repertoire includes around 200,000 clones, 60% to 80% of them detected once, and 1.5% to 2% sits in the top ten. The material sequenced was PBMCs. The receptors come from a woman younger than 30 in good health and CMV-seronegative.

The genes are TRBV28 and TRBJ1-3; 7 nucleotides align to TRBD1. J lost 1 base, V lost 7 bases, and 7 bases had no gene match. The CDR3 has 15 residues. Germline values: CDR1 MDHEN, CDR2 SYDVKM. The CDR3: CASTRDSRSGNTIYF. Here the CDR3 DNA reads TGTGCCAGCACTCGGGACAGCCGATCTGGAAACACCATATATTTT.

Only a few counts were recorded for this clone. The chain links TRBV27 to TRBJ1-5; no clear D gene. Germline values: CDR1 MNHEY, CDR2 SMNVEV (reference sequence). Trimming took 2 bases from V and 6 from J, leaving 8 bases between them. This CDR3 has 13 residues. The CDR3, as DNA: TGTGCCAGCAGTTTACAAAGAGGTCAGCCCCAGCATTTT. Translation: CASSLQRGQPQHF.

V is TRBV28 and J is TRBJ2-7, with 10 bases identical to TRBD1. The V and J ends lost 1 base and 4 bases, in that order; junction bases with no gene match: 4. The germline CDR1 and CDR2 sequences are MDHEN and SYDVKM. This CDR3 region has 15 residues. CDR3 sequence (DNA): TGTGCCAGCAGTTTATCGGGGACAGGGGCGTACGAGCAGTACTTC. Translated, it gives CASSLSGTGAYEQYF.

The chain links TRBV27 to TRBJ2-7; D is uncertain. The germline V gene has CDR1 MNHEY and CDR2 SMNVEV (reference sequence). The V and J ends lost 2 bases and 9 bases respectively, with 26 bases between them. This CDR3 region has 17 residues. CDR3 residues: CASSLIGTRSSSNGQYF. The CDR3 bases are TGTGCCAGCAGTTTAATTGGTACCCGATCAAGCTCCAACGGGCAGTACTTC.

J is TRBJ1-4 and V is TRBV5-1, with D unclear. The CDR3 consists of 14 residues. From germline, CDR1 is SGHRS and CDR2 YFSETQ. Trimming stripped 1 base from V and 8 bases from J, with 12 bases between. The CDR3 DNA is TGCGCCAGCAGCTTGACCGGGGATCGAGAAAAACTGTTTTTT. Amino acid sequence: CASSLTGDREKLFF.

A remark on this clone: It is likely a read error, because the conserved phenylalanine at the end of the CDR3 is missing. V is TRBV6-5 and J is TRBJ1-1; the match to TRBD1 covers 9 bases. J was trimmed by 3 bases and V by 9 bases; bases with no gene match: 11. From germline, CDR1 is MNHEY and CDR2 SVGAGI. This CDR3 spans 15 amino acids. The CDR3 bases are TGTGCCAGTAACATTAACAGGGGGCCGGACACTGAAGCTTTCCTT. Encoded protein: CASNINRGPDTEAFL.

CDR3 region: CASSMTGANTEAFF. CDR3 nucleotide sequence: TGTGCCAGCAGTATGACAGGAGCCAACACTGAAGCTTTCTTT. The chain recombines TRBV6-1 with TRBJ1-1, with D perhaps matching TRBD1 (6 bases). Looked up from germline, CDR1 is MNHNS and CDR2 is SASEGT. CDR3 length: 14 residues. The germline V and J ends were trimmed by 5 bases and 2 bases, with 12 bases remaining between them.

The chain couples TRBV5-4 to TRBJ2-7; tentative D call: TRBD1 (6 bases). Germline V gene sequence: CDR1 SGHNT, CDR2 YYREEE (reference sequence). The V and J ends lost 4 bases and 3 bases respectively, with 14 bases between them. CDR3 size: 14 residues. This chain's CDR3 is CASSQQGTYYEQYF. DNA of the CDR3: TGTGCCAGCAGCCAACAGGGAACGTACTACGAGCAGTACTTC.

The sample holds one count of this clone. The gene calls are TRBV5-1 and TRBJ2-3; weak D call: TRBD2 (6 bases). The V end lost 0 bases, the J end lost 4 bases, and 12 bases lay between the germline ends. Germline V gene sequence: CDR1 SGHRS, CDR2 YFSETQ. The CDR3 extends over 15 amino acids. This chain's CDR3 is CASSLVVSGADTQYF. For the CDR3, the DNA is TGCGCCAGCAGCTTGGTGGTTAGCGGCGCAGATACGCAGTATTTT.

With respect to this clone: This specimen includes other DNA sequences encoding the same CDR3. The CDR3 bases are TGTGCCAGCAGTGAGGCCCGGAACACTGAAGCTTTCTTT. Protein sequence: CASSEARNTEAFF. The chain uses TRBV6-4 and TRBJ1-1; the D is unclear. V dropped 3 bases and J dropped 1 base, with 6 bases sitting between them. Germline V gene sequence: CDR1 MRHNA, CDR2 SNTAGT. CDR3 size: 13 residues.